This section outlines one T cell receptor (beta chain) sequence together with its context. This clonotype has just a few counts. Which antigen it targets is not known. No quality values exist for individual bases; no much larger clone is one base distant. Trimming takes 4 bases from V and 5 bases from J, and the germline ends sit 18 bases apart. Taken from the germline V gene, the CDR1 and CDR2 loops are MNHEY and SVGAGI. From the cysteine through the phenylalanine, the CDR3 covers 16 amino acids. The only DNA kept is the CDR3, 48 bases in frame from the first base. Only healthy Caucasian donors were included. Three pairs of female monozygotic twins, all aged roughly 18 to 29 years, were included in the twin cohort. RNA for TCR libraries was isolated from peripheral blood mononuclear cells. This specimen belongs to a study of identical twins (dated by TCRdb to the mid-2010s). For context, the study as a whole: To test whether fetal clonotypes persist, the study used deep sequencing on TCR alpha and beta repertoires from monozygotic twins, unrelated adults of various ages, and cord blood. To rule out contamination, the twin experiments were replicated at different times with different library preparation protocols.

The paper's findings and limits, for the study overall: Excess twin sharing in beta out-of-frame sequences was weaker because fewer shared sequences lowered the signal-to-noise ratio. In monozygotic twins, recombination models systematically underestimated out-of-frame TCR alpha sharing, but the models matched the sharing seen between unrelated individuals. Compared with coincidental sharing between unrelated individuals, out-of-frame TCR alpha sequences shared between twins had an excess of sequences with low generation probability. Because the same donors could not be followed over many years, conclusions were based on cross-sectional statistical analysis. Invariant T cells such as MAIT and iNKT could partly confound zero-insertion analyses, although diverse VJ usage argued against such confounding for most clonotypes. Fewer insertions were carried by abundant cord blood beta clonotypes, a similar but weaker trend appeared in young adult naive repertoires, and no such trend appeared in memory repertoires.

Library method: 5' RACE. TCRdb lists the instrument as Illumina HiSeq 2000. Template switching introduced a universal primer binding site; the final cDNA contained a unique molecular identifier, enabling accurate counting of TCR cDNA molecules. Specific primers in the conserved constant-segment region were used to synthesize first-strand cDNA for TCR alpha and beta chains. To control for contamination, each cDNA library was double barcoded with a SMART-Mk sample barcode plus Illumina barcodes. TruSeq adapter sequences and Illumina sample barcodes were added in two successive PCR steps. The TCR alpha and beta cDNA libraries were sequenced on the Illumina HiSeq platform using custom primers. On the study's bioinformatics: Raw reads were processed with MiGEC to extract unique molecular identifiers, and MiXCR was used to determine CDR3 positions. Recombination models were inferred per individual with the repgenHMM and IGoR tools using an EM algorithm. Shared clonotype analysis was performed with the tcR package in R, normalizing sharing by the product of cloneset sizes. To study raw recombination without the effects of thymic and clonal selection, out-of-frame nonproductive sequences were analyzed. The public reads were quality trimmed at Q25 with fastp and then assembled into clones with MiXCR by TCRdb, keeping productive beta chains. CDR3 protein sequences are deduplicated, and each keeps its most common genes and DNA. V and J calls and clone size were set by TCRdb, not the authors. For this sample there are 700,000 to 950,000 distinct CDR3 sequences; around an eighth appear just once. The top ten hold around 1.6% of the sample.

The same sample was also studied in work on yellow fever vaccine responses in identical twins. Drawing on the second study: The authors reported that the T cell response to vaccination in identical twins appeared partly convergent and partly personalized. In identical twins, the study followed T cell clones that responded to the vaccine with precision.

The sequence was collected from a woman aged 18-29 years in good health. This chain joins TRBV6-5 to TRBJ2-1, with the identity of the D gene unclear. The source material was PBMCs. The DNA reads TGTGCCAGCAGTTCTCTAGGCTTTGGGGTAAACAATGAGCAGTTCTTC. The translation is CASSSLGFGVNNEQFF.